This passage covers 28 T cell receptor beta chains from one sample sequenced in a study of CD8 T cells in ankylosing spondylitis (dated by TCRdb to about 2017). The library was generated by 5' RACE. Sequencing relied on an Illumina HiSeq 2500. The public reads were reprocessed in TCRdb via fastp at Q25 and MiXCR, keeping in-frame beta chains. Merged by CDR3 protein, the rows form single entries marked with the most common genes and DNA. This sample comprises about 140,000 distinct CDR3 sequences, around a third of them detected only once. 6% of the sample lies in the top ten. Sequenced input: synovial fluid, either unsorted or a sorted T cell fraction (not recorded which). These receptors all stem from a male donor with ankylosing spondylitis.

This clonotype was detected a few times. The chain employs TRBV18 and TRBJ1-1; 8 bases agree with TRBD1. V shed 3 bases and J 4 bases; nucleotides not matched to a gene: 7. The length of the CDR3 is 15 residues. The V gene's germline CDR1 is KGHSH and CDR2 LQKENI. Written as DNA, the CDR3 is TGTGCCAGCTCACCGCAGGGGGCGATTGGCACTGAAGCTTTCTTT. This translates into CASSPQGAIGTEAFF.

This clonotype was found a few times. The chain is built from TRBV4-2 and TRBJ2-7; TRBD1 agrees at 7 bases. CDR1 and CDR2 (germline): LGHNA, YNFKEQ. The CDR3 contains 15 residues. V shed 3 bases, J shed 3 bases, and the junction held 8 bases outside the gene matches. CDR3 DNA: TGTGCCAGCAGCCAGAGGAACAGGGGAGACTACGAGCAGTACTTC. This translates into CASSQRNRGDYEQYF.

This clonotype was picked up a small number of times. The CDR3 region is CSAREGGGATNEKLFF. CDR3 DNA sequence: TGCAGTGCTAGGGAGGGCGGGGGTGCGACTAATGAAAAACTGTTTTTT. The V call is TRBV20-1, the J call TRBJ1-4, with D possibly being TRBD1 (5 bases). The V end lost 3 bases, the J end lost 2 bases, and 16 bases lay between the germline ends. Germline V gene sequence: CDR1 DFQATT, CDR2 SNEGSKA (reference sequence). This CDR3 is built from 16 residues.

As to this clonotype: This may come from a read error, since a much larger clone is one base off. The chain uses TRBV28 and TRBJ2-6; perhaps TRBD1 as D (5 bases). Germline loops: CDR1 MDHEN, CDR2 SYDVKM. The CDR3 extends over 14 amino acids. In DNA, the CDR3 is TGTGCCAGCAGTTTGGGGCTTGGGGCCAAGGTCCTGACTTTC. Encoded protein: CASSLGLGAKVLTF.

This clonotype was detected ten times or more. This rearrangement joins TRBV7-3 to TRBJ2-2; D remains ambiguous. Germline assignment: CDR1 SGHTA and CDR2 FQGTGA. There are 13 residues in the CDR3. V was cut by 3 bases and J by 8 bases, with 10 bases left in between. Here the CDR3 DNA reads TGTGCCAGCAGCTTTACTTCGGCTGGGGAGCTGTTTTTT. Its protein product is CASSFTSAGELFF.

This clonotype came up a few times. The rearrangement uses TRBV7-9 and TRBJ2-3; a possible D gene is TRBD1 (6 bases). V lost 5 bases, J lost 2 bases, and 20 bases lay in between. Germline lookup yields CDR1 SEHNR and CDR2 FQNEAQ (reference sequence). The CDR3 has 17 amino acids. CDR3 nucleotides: TGTGCCAGCAGCCCAGGGGCGGGTGGGGGCTCCACAGATACGCAGTATTTT. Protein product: CASSPGAGGGSTDTQYF. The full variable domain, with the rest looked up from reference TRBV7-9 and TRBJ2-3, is DTGVSQNPRHKITKRGQNVTFRCDPISEHNRLYWYRQTLGQGPEFLTYFQNEAQLEKSRLLSDRFSAERPKGSFSTLEIQRTEQGDSAMYLCASSPGAGGGSTDTQYFGPGTRLTVL.

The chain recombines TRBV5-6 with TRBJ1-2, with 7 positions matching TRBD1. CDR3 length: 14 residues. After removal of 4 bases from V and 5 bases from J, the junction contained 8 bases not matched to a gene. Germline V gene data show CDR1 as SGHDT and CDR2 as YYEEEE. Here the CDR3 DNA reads TGTGCCAGCAGCGGAACTGGGACAGCATATGGCTACACCTTC. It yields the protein CASSGTGTAYGYTF.

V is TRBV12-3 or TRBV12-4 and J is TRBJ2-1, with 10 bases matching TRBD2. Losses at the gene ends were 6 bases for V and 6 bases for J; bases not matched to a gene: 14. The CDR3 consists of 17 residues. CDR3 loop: CASRQSGRAMIGNEQFF. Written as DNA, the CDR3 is TGTGCCAGCAGGCAGAGCGGGAGGGCCATGATCGGCAATGAGCAGTTCTTC.

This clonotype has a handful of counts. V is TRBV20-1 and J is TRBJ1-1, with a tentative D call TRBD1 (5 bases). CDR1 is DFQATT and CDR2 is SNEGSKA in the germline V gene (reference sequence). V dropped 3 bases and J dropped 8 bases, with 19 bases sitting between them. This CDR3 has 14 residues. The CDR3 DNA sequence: TGCAGTGCTAGGGAGGGAGGGGCAGGCTCAGAAGCTTTCTTT. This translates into CSAREGGAGSEAFF.

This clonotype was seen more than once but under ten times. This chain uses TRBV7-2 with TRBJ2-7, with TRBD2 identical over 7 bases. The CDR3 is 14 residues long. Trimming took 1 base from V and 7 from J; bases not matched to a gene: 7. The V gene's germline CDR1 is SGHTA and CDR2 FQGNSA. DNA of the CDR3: TGTGCCAGCAGCTTAGGACTAGCATCGGGGGAGCAGTACTTC. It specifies CASSLGLASGEQYF.

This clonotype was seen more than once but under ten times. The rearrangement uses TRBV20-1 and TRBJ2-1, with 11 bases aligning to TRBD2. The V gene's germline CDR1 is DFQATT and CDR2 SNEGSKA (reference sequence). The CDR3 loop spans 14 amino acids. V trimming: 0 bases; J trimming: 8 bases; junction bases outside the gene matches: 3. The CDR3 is CSARDQLAGDEQFF. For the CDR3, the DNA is TGCAGTGCTAGAGATCAACTAGCGGGAGATGAGCAGTTCTTC.

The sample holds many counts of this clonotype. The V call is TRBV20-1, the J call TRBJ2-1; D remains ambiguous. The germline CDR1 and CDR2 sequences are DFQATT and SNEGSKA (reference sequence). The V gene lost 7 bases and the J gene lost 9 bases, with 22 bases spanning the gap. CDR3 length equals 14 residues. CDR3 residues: CSVPRRTSVGEQFF. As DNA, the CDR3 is TGCAGTGTCCCTCGTCGGACCTCGGTGGGTGAGCAGTTCTTC.

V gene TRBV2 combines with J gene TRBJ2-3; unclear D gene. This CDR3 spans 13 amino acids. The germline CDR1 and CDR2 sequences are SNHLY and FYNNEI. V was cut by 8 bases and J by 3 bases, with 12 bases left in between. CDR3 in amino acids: CASGVSGTDTQYF. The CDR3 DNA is TGTGCCAGCGGAGTGAGTGGTACAGATACGCAGTATTTT.

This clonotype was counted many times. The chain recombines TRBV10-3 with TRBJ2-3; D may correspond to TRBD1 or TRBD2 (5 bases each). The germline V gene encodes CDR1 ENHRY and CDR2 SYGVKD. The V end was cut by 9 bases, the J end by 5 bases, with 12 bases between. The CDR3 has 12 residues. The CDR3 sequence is CAIGRDGDTQYF. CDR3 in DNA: TGTGCCATAGGCAGGGACGGAGATACGCAGTATTTT.

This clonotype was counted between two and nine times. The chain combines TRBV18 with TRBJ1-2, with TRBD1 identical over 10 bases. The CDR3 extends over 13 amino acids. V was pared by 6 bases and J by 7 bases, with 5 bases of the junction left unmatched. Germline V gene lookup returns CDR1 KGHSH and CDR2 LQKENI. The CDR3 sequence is CASSPGQGVGYTF. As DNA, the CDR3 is TGTGCCAGCTCTCCTGGACAGGGGGTTGGCTACACCTTC.

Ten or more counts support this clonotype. The CDR3 DNA follows: TGTGCCAGCAGTCCCTCAGGAAGGAATGAAAAACTGTTTTTT. Translating it yields CASSPSGRNEKLFF. This chain connects TRBV6-2 or TRBV6-3 to TRBJ1-4; D is unclear. CDR3 length: 14 amino acids. Germline values: CDR1 MNHEY, CDR2 SVGEGT. V was shortened by 5 bases and J by 5 bases, with 12 bases between the two germline ends.

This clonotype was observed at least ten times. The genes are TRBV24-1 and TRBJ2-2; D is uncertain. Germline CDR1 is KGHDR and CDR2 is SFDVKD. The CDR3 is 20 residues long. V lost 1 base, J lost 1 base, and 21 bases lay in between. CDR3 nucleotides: TGTGCCACCAGTGATTTCAGATTAGGTATAGGGCAGGAGAACACCGGGGAGCTGTTTTTT. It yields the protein CATSDFRLGIGQENTGELFF.

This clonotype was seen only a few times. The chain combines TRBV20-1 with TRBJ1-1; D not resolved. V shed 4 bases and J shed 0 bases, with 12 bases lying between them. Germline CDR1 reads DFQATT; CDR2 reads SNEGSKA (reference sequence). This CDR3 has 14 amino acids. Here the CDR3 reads CSATVGNLNTEAFF. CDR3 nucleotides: TGCAGTGCTACGGTGGGTAATTTGAACACTGAAGCTTTCTTT.

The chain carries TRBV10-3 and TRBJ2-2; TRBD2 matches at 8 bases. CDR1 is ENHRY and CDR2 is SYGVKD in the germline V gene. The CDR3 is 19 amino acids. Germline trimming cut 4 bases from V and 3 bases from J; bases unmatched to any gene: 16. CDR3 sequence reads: CAISARGSGVRGHTGELFF. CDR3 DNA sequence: TGTGCCATCAGTGCCCGCGGTAGCGGGGTACGAGGGCACACCGGGGAGCTGTTTTTT.

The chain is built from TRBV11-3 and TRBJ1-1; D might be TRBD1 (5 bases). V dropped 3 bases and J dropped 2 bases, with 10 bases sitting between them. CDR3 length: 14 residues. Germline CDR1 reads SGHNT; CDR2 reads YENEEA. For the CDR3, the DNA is TGTGCCAGCAGCTTGGGACTTTTCAACACTGAAGCTTTCTTT. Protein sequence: CASSLGLFNTEAFF.

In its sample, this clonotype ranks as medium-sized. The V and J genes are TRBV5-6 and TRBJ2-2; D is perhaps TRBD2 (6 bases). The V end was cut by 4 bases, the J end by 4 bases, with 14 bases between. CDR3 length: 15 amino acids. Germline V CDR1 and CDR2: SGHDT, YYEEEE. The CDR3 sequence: CASSRPHSGTGELFF. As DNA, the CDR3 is TGTGCCAGCAGCCGTCCTCATAGCGGCACCGGGGAGCTGTTTTTT.

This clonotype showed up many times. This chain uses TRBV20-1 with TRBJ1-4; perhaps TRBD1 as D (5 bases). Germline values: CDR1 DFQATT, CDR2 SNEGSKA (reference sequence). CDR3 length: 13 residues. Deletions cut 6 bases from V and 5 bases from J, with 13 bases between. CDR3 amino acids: CSAPGRLNEKLFF. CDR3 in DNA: TGCAGTGCCCCGGGACGGCTCAATGAAAAACTGTTTTTT.

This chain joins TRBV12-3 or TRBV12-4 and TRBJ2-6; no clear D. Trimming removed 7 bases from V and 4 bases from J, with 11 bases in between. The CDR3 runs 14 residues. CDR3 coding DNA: TGTGCCAGCACCCTTGGTCCAGGGGCCAACGTCCTGACTTTC. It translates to CASTLGPGANVLTF.

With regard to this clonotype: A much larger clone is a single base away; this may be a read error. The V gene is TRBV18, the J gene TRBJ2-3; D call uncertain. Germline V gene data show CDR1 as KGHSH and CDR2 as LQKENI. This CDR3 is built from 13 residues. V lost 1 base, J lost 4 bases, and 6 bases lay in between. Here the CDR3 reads CASSPLSPDTQYF. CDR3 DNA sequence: TGTGCCAGCTCACCACTTTCCCCAGATACGCAGTATTTT.

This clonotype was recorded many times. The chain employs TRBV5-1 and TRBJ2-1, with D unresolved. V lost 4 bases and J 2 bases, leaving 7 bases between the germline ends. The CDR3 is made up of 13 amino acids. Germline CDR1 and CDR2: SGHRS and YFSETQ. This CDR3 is CASSPGTYNEQFF. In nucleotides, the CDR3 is TGCGCCAGCAGCCCGGGTACCTACAATGAGCAGTTCTTC.

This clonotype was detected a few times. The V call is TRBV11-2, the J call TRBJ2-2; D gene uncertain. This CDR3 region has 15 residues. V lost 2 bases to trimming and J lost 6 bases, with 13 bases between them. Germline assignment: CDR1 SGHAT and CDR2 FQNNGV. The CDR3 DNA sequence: TGTGCCAGCAGCTTACAGTGGGATTTACCCGGGGAGCTGTTTTTT. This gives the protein CASSLQWDLPGELFF.

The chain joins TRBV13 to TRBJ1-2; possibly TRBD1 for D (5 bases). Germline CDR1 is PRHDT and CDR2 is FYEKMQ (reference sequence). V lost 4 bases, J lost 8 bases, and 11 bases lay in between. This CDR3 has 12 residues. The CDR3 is CASSSRGWGYTF. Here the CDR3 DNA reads TGTGCCAGCAGCTCAAGGGGCTGGGGCTACACCTTC.

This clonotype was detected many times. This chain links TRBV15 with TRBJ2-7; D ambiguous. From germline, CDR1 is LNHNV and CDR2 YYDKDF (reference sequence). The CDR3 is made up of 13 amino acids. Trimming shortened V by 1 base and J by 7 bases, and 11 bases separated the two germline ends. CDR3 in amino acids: CATSRGPSSEQYF. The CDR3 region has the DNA TGTGCCACCAGCAGAGGCCCTTCCTCGGAGCAGTACTTC.